These T cell receptor beta chains were read from a single sample in a study of cytomegalovirus exposure and HLA in healthy donors. Libraries were prepared by immunoSEQ multiplex PCR; TCRdb keeps only in-frame clonotypes and omits some of them. The sample includes about 100,000 clones, 60% to 80% seen only once; the top ten take 4% to 5.5%. The sequenced sample consisted of PBMCs. These receptors all stem from a woman between 18 and 30 years old in good health and CMV-seropositive. Each CDR3 is given with its conserved first and last residue. The order of the fields is clone size, D gene, V gene, J gene, CDR3 protein, CDR3 DNA. A D gene is named only where the DNA matches it firmly. Clone size is given for some rows only: seen once, a few or many times, or a class if the clone is expanded.

once	TRBD1	TRBV30	TRBJ1-2	CAFLRRGQGHYGYTF	TGTGCCTTCCTCAGACGGGGACAGGGCCATTATGGCTACACCTTC
-	TRBD2	TRBV7-3	TRBJ2-3	CASSLKLARGPRTTDTQYF	TGTGCCAGCAGCTTAAAACTAGCGCGAGGCCCGCGGACCACAGATACGCAGTATTTT
few	-	TRBV4-1	TRBJ2-1	CASSPGFYNEQFF	TGCGCCAGCAGCCCGGGATTCTACAATGAGCAGTTCTTC
-	TRBD1	TRBV19	TRBJ2-2	CASSDRDRVVELFF	TGTGCCAGTAGTGACCGGGACAGGGTCGTGGAGCTGTTTTTT
-	TRBD1	TRBV6-5	TRBJ1-1	CASTQGTGGITEAFF	TGTGCCAGCACCCAAGGGACAGGGGGAATCACTGAAGCTTTCTTT
-	-	TRBV25-1	TRBJ2-2	CASSDSRVVSGELFF	TGTGCCAGCAGTGACTCTCGAGTGGTCTCCGGGGAGCTGTTTTTT
few	TRBD2	TRBV7-3	TRBJ2-1	CASSNLGTSFNEQFF	TGTGCCAGCAGCAACCTCGGGACTAGCTTTAATGAGCAGTTCTTC
-	-	TRBV7-7	TRBJ2-1	CASSLALNNEQFF	TGTGCTAGCAGCTTGGCACTAAACAATGAGCAGTTCTTC
-	-	TRBV5-4	TRBJ2-5	CASSRDLTERGTQYF	TGTGCCAGCAGCCGCGACCTGACTGAGCGAGGGACCCAGTACTTC
-	TRBD2	TRBV19	TRBJ2-7	CASSIQSTSGSSEQYF	TGTGCCAGTAGTATACAGTCGACTAGCGGGAGCTCCGAGCAGTACTTC
few	-	TRBV5-1	TRBJ1-4	CASSLEGTSSEKLFF	TGCGCCAGCAGCTTGGAAGGGACATCTAGTGAAAAACTGTTTTTT
-	TRBD2	TRBV4-3	TRBJ2-3	CASSQARGTSGSGRADTQYF	TGCGCCAGCAGCCAAGCTCGGGGAACTAGCGGGAGTGGGAGGGCAGATACGCAGTATTTT
-	-	TRBV28	TRBJ1-4	CASRRGMGNEKLFF	TGTGCCAGCAGGAGAGGCATGGGTAATGAAAAACTGTTTTTT
once	-	TRBV4-3	TRBJ2-1	CASSRSGGRPNEQFF	TGCGCCAGCAGCCGGTCCGGGGGAAGGCCTAATGAGCAGTTCTTC
-	-	TRBV7-8	TRBJ2-3	CASSLRGDPSFTDTQYF	TGTGCCAGCAGCTTACGGGGAGACCCTTCCTTCACAGATACGCAGTATTTT
-	TRBD1	TRBV7-2	TRBJ1-5	CASSLGQGLQPQHF	TGTGCCAGCAGCTTAGGACAGGGCCTTCAGCCCCAGCATTTT
few	TRBD2	TRBV15	TRBJ2-3	CATSRDPTSGDTQYF	TGTGCCACCAGCAGAGATCCAACTAGCGGTGATACGCAGTATTTT
few	TRBD1	TRBV9	TRBJ2-3	CASSAGPRDSFQYF	TGTGCCAGCAGCGCCGGCCCCCGGGACAGTTTCCAGTATTTT
-	-	TRBV4-1	TRBJ2-5	CASSQPRVGKKETQYF	TGCGCCAGCAGCCAACCCAGGGTGGGGAAGAAAGAGACCCAGTACTTC
-	TRBD2	TRBV30	TRBJ2-5	CAWRWSGRTQETQYF	TGTGCCTGGAGATGGAGCGGGAGGACTCAAGAGACCCAGTACTTC
-	-	TRBV4-3	TRBJ2-1	CASSQDGGSYNEQFF	TGCGCCAGCAGCCAAGATGGGGGGAGCTACAATGAGCAGTTCTTC
-	TRBD1	TRBV2	TRBJ2-7	CASRDRPNSYEQYF	TGTGCCAGCAGGGACAGGCCGAACTCCTACGAGCAGTACTTC
once	-	TRBV6-1	TRBJ2-2	CASNPTGTGELFF	TGTGCCAGCAACCCCACAGGGACCGGGGAGCTGTTTTTT
-	TRBD2	TRBV7-3	TRBJ2-1	CASRPGGPYNEQFF	TGTGCCAGCCGCCCGGGAGGGCCTTACAATGAGCAGTTCTTC
-	TRBD2	TRBV27	TRBJ2-7	CASSFEGGSLGEQYF	TGTGCCAGCAGTTTCGAGGGAGGGAGCCTGGGGGAGCAGTACTTC
few	TRBD1	TRBV5-1	TRBJ1-2	CASSFGTVEGSGYTF	TGCGCCAGCAGCTTTGGGACAGTGGAAGGTTCTGGCTACACCTTC